The rows below give T cell receptor beta chains drawn from one sample of a study of T cells after yellow fever vaccination. TCRdb independently ran MiXCR on the 5' RACE reads; one entry per CDR3 protein. There are 200,000 to 300,000 distinct CDR3 sequences in the sample; over 10% occur only once, and 0.4% to 0.55% lies in the top ten. The sequencing here drew on CD4+ T cells sorted from PBMCs, taken 45 days after the yellow fever booster vaccination. These receptors were obtained from a man aged 30 to 45 who received the YFV17D yellow fever vaccine. The CDR3 runs from the conserved cysteine through the conserved F or W. The D gene is left open where the match is weak. Expanded clones get a size class; other rows say once, few or many, or leave the size out.

D gene,clone size,J gene,V gene,CDR3 DNA,CDR3 protein
TRBD2,few,TRBJ2-7,TRBV6-2/TRBV6-3,TGTGCCAGCAGTTACGGACTTGGTCTAGCGGGAACCTACGAGCAGTACTTC,CASSYGLGLAGTYEQYF
-,many,TRBJ2-3,TRBV19,TGTGCCAGTAGTGACTACGGGGGGCGGACGCAGTATTTT,CASSDYGGRTQYF
-,-,TRBJ2-2,TRBV5-1,TGCGCCAGCAACTCAGGGGCTCGTGGGGAGCTGTTTTTT,CASNSGARGELFF
-,-,TRBJ2-7,TRBV5-4,TGTGCCAGCAGCTCCGAACCAACCTACGAGCAGTACTTC,CASSSEPTYEQYF
TRBD1,-,TRBJ2-7,TRBV2,TGTGCCAGCAGTGAAGCCGTTGCCGGGACAGGGAAATACGAGCAGTACTTC,CASSEAVAGTGKYEQYF
-,few,TRBJ2-2,TRBV5-1,TGCGCCAGCAGCACTTTGGGGGCCGGGGAGCTGTTTTTT,CASSTLGAGELFF
-,once,TRBJ1-1,TRBV3-1,TGTGCCAGCAGCCAAGAGTACGGGAAGACTGAAGCTTTCTTT,CASSQEYGKTEAFF
TRBD2,few,TRBJ2-1,TRBV7-2,TGTGCCAGCAGCTTAGCGTCCGGGAGGGTTTACAATGAGCAGTTCTTC,CASSLASGRVYNEQFF
-,many,TRBJ1-5,TRBV4-3,TGCGCCAGCAGCCCAGGGCCCGGGCAGTCACGCGCCCAGCCCCAGCATTTT,CASSPGPGQSRAQPQHF
-,-,TRBJ2-3,TRBV20-1,TGCAGTGCTAGAGATCGGTCCAACACAGATACGCAGTATTTT,CSARDRSNTDTQYF
-,-,TRBJ2-7,TRBV9,TGTGCCAGCAGCCCCCGGCTAGTGGGGGCTTACGAGCAGTACTTC,CASSPRLVGAYEQYF
-,-,TRBJ1-5,TRBV11-3,TGTGCCAGCAGCCCCAAGTCGGGGCAGGGTCAGCCCCAGCATTTT,CASSPKSGQGQPQHF
-,-,TRBJ1-1,TRBV6-6,TGTGCCAGCAGTTACCCCCGGACATCAGAAGCTTTCTTT,CASSYPRTSEAFF
-,-,TRBJ2-3,TRBV6-5,TGTGCCAGCGGCAGGGGAACCGATACGCAGTATTTT,CASGRGTDTQYF
TRBD1,-,TRBJ2-1,TRBV20-1,TGCAGTGCTAGAAACCTCCGGACAGGGGAAGTCTACAATGAGCAGTTCTTC,CSARNLRTGEVYNEQFF
TRBD1,-,TRBJ2-7,TRBV4-3,TGCGCCAGCAGCCAAGATTGGGGACAGGACTACGAGCAGTACTTC,CASSQDWGQDYEQYF